These 13 T cell receptor beta chains came from one sample sequenced in a study of blood T cell repertoires in COVID-19. Clones were read by immunoSEQ multiplex PCR, and TCRdb kept only the in-frame ones, dropping some. This table holds 350,000 to 550,000 clones, approximately 90% found once. The sample taken for sequencing was peripheral blood. These receptors all stem from a woman under 40 with acute or convalescent COVID-19.

The chain joins TRBV27 to TRBJ2-1, with TRBD1 matching 8 bases. The V segment lost 6 bases and the J segment 5 bases; nucleotides outside the gene matches: 6. The CDR3 has 14 residues. Germline values: CDR1 MNHEY, CDR2 SMNVEV (reference sequence). CDR3 protein: CASRYHRGDNEQFF. DNA for the CDR3: TGTGCCAGCAGGTATCACAGGGGGGACAATGAGCAGTTCTTC.

The chain employs TRBV4-1 and TRBJ2-7, with D uncertain. The V end lost 2 bases, the J end lost 3 bases, and 8 bases lay between the germline ends. CDR3 length: 13 amino acids. CDR1 MGHRA and CDR2 YSYEKL come from the germline V gene. The CDR3 region has the DNA TGCGCCAGCAGCCAAAACTATGACTACGAGCAGTACTTC. It codes for CASSQNYDYEQYF.

The rearrangement links TRBV28 to TRBJ2-3; D unclear. Germline V lookup: CDR1 MDHEN, CDR2 SYDVKM. The V gene lost 3 bases and the J gene lost 1 base, with 17 bases spanning the gap. The CDR3 contains 17 residues. The CDR3 spells CASSFQLRSGGTDTQYF. The CDR3 DNA is TGTGCCAGCAGTTTCCAACTCCGCTCGGGTGGCACAGATACGCAGTATTTT.

The table lists this clone with many counts. The chain has TRBV6-5 and TRBJ1-5; TRBD1 agrees at 12 bases. Germline CDR1 is MNHEY and CDR2 is SVGAGI. V lost 11 bases and J lost 6; bases outside the gene matches: 11. The CDR3 runs 15 residues. CDR3 in amino acids: CAAATGTGGSQPQHF. The CDR3 DNA reads as TGTGCCGCCGCGACCGGGACAGGGGGCTCTCAGCCCCAGCATTTT.

The V call is TRBV14, the J call TRBJ2-7; 11 bases match TRBD1. Germline-derived CDR1 and CDR2 are SGHDN and FVKESK. This CDR3 region has 14 residues. Trimming at V came to 4 bases and at J to 3 bases, leaving 2 bases not matched to a gene. Written as DNA, the CDR3 is TGTGCCAGCAGCCGGACAGGGGGCGGCTACGAGCAGTACTTC. Amino acids: CASSRTGGGYEQYF.

This clone was detected only once. The J gene is TRBJ2-7, the V gene TRBV29-1; D might be TRBD1 (6 bases). The CDR3 has 12 amino acids. V was pared by 5 bases and J by 7 bases, with 15 bases between. Looked up from germline, CDR1 is SQVTM and CDR2 is ANQGSEA. The CDR3 loop reads CSVITGNREQYF. For the CDR3, the DNA is TGCAGCGTTATAACAGGGAATAGGGAGCAGTACTTC.

This chain joins TRBV7-2 and TRBJ1-5; 8 nucleotides line up with TRBD1. Trimming took 4 bases from V and 5 from J; bases not matched to a gene: 4. This CDR3 is built from 14 residues. The germline V gene encodes CDR1 SGHTA and CDR2 FQGNSA. DNA for the CDR3: TGTGCCAGCAGCTCCAACAGGGGGTATCAGCCCCAGCATTTT. This gives the protein CASSSNRGYQPQHF.

CDR3 nucleotide sequence: TGCGCCAGCAGCCCCGGGACTAGCAACACAGATACGCAGTATTTT. Translation: CASSPGTSNTDTQYF. The rearrangement links TRBV5-1 to TRBJ2-3; 9 bases line up with TRBD2. CDR3 size: 15 residues. The germline V gene encodes CDR1 SGHRS and CDR2 YFSETQ. J lost 2 bases, V lost 4 bases, and 5 bases had no gene match.

The rearrangement joins TRBV4-1 to TRBJ1-2, with a tentative D call TRBD1 (6 bases). The germline V and J ends were trimmed by 0 bases and 4 bases, with 9 bases remaining between them. Germline lookup yields CDR1 MGHRA and CDR2 YSYEKL. This CDR3 contains 14 residues. CDR3 loop: CASSQEWDTYGYTF. CDR3 sequence (DNA): TGCGCCAGCAGCCAAGAGTGGGACACCTATGGCTACACCTTC.

The chain recombines TRBV2 with TRBJ1-6, with unresolved D. The germline gives CDR1 SNHLY, CDR2 FYNNEI. The ends were cut back, 2 bases at V and 0 bases at J, with 8 bases in the middle. This CDR3 has 16 residues. CDR3 sequence (DNA): TGTGCCAGCAGTGAAACGAGGAGCTCCTATAATTCACCCCTCCACTTT. Protein sequence: CASSETRSSYNSPLHF. Complete variable domain (other parts from reference TRBV2 and TRBJ1-6): EPEVTQTPSHQVTQMGQEVILRCVPISNHLYFYWYRQILGQKVEFLVSFYNNEISEKSEIFDDQFSVERPDGSNFTLKIRSTKLEDSAMYFCASSETRSSYNSPLHFGNGTRLTVT.

The table lists this clone with a few counts. This rearrangement joins TRBV6-5 to TRBJ2-1; 11 nucleotides agree with TRBD1. The CDR3 contains 14 residues. Germline values: CDR1 MNHEY, CDR2 SVGAGI. Germline trimming cut 5 bases from V and 7 bases from J; bases unmatched to any gene: 4. CDR3 bases: TGTGCCAGCAGTACCGGGACAGGGGGGAATGAGCAGTTCTTC. It codes for CASSTGTGGNEQFF.

V usage is TRBV7-9 and J usage is TRBJ1-3, with D possibly TRBD1 on 5 matching bases. The CDR3 sequence is 14 residues long. Germline CDR1 reads SEHNR; CDR2 reads FQNEAQ (reference sequence). Trimming cost V 7 bases and J 1 base, with 11 bases left between them. The CDR3 here is CASNGGSSGNTIYF. CDR3 in DNA: TGTGCCAGCAACGGGGGAAGTTCTGGAAACACCATATATTTT.

The V call is TRBV9, the J call TRBJ2-5; 9 nucleotides align to TRBD2. With 4 bases clipped from V and 4 bases from J, the junction kept 8 bases outside the gene matches. The CDR3 has 15 amino acids. CDR1 and CDR2 from the germline V gene are SGDLS and YYNGEE. CDR3 amino acids: CASSPRLAGLETQYF. The CDR3 coding sequence is TGTGCCAGCAGCCCGAGGCTAGCGGGACTAGAGACCCAGTACTTC.